Sequencing of this T cell receptor beta chain was carried out in a study of graft-versus-host responses after intestinal transplantation. Looking at the study overall: Each patient got anti-thymocyte globulin induction, then tacrolimus and steroids for approximately 3 years.

Judged by abundance, this clone is medium-sized. No antigen is known for it. The sample contains more than one DNA sequence encoding this CDR3. The CDR3 length is 13 residues. CDR1 SEHNR and CDR2 FQNEAQ come from the germline V gene (reference sequence). Trimming took 1 base from V and 2 from J, leaving 5 bases between them. Graft specimens yielded both intraepithelial and lamina propria lymphocytes. Assay: immunoSEQ multiplex PCR; the TCRdb copy retains only in-frame clones and omits some. The data show about 15,000 clones, around three fifths seen once. Overall study results and limits: Among circulating GvH clones, peak levels were associated with early post-transplant declines in HvG clones. Allografts of one patient group, those with graft-donor T cell macrochimerism, had high graft-versus-host to host-versus-graft clonal ratios. Present in recipient marrow, GvH clones included some that appeared first in ileum or blood.

V gene TRBV7-9 combines with J gene TRBJ1-2, with D hard to call. The TCR sequence derives from a human patient who received an intestinal transplant, so some T cells may come from the graft donor. The starting material was ileum tissue, obtained 524 days after transplant. As DNA, the CDR3 is TGTGCCAGCAGCTTAGATTCAAACTATGGCTACACCTTC. It is translated as CASSLDSNYGYTF.